A selection of T cell receptor beta chains follows, all from one sample in a study of T cell changes during pregnancy in multiple sclerosis. Data came from immunoSEQ multiplex PCR; TCRdb stores just in-frame clones and leaves some out. This sample has around 57,000 clones, with over 80% found just once. Sequencing was performed on peripheral blood, taken in the first trimester of pregnancy. These receptors originate from a female donor in good health, enrolled as a control in a pregnancy study. CDR3s include the opening cysteine and the closing phenylalanine or tryptophan. A D gene is named only where the DNA matches it firmly. Only part of the rows carry a size: once, few, many, or a class if the clone is expanded.

TRBJ1-2	14	TRBV7-8	-	TRBD1	CASRPGQGFYGYTF	TGTGCCAGCAGACCAGGACAGGGCTTCTATGGCTACACCTTC
TRBJ2-7	15	TRBV4-1	-	TRBD1	CASSQGQGPAYEQYF	TGCGCCAGCAGCCAAGGACAGGGTCCAGCCTACGAGCAGTACTTC
TRBJ1-4	14	TRBV13	-	TRBD1	CASSYDRGGEKLFF	TGTGCCAGCAGCTACGACAGGGGTGGTGAAAAACTGTTTTTT
TRBJ2-6	17	TRBV7-2	-	TRBD2	CASSQGVGRAGANVLTF	TGTGCCAGCAGCCAAGGGGTGGGGAGGGCTGGGGCCAACGTCCTGACTTTC
TRBJ2-7	12	TRBV7-9	-	-	CASSFDRHEQYF	TGTGCCAGCAGTTTCGACAGGCACGAGCAGTACTTC
TRBJ2-1	12	TRBV18	-	TRBD1	CASSPTGIEQFF	TGTGCCAGCTCACCGACAGGGATTGAGCAGTTCTTC
TRBJ2-3	13	TRBV28	-	TRBD1	CASRDRSTDTQYF	TGTGCCAGCAGGGACAGGAGCACAGATACGCAGTATTTT
TRBJ1-5	15	TRBV4-1	-	TRBD1	CASSLSQGAGQPQHF	TGCGCCAGCAGCCTTTCACAGGGGGCCGGGCAGCCCCAGCATTTT
TRBJ2-3	19	TRBV5-1	-	TRBD2	CASSLASLAGGHLTDTQYF	TGCGCCAGCAGCTTGGCATCGCTAGCGGGGGGGCACCTCACAGATACGCAGTATTTT
TRBJ2-1	17	TRBV7-9	-	TRBD2	CASSSKSGGFSYNEQFF	TGTGCCAGCAGCTCAAAGAGCGGGGGGTTCTCCTACAATGAGCAGTTCTTC
TRBJ2-2	17	TRBV5-1	-	TRBD2	CASSSGLAGGNTGELFF	TGCGCCAGCAGCTCGGGACTAGCGGGGGGGAACACCGGGGAGCTGTTTTTT
TRBJ1-4	13	TRBV7-9	-	-	CASSFAQGEKLFF	TGTGCCAGCAGCTTCGCCCAGGGAGAAAAACTGTTTTTT
TRBJ2-7	13	TRBV11-1	-	-	CASSLLTSYEQYF	TGTGCCAGCAGCTTACTCACTTCCTACGAGCAGTACTTC
TRBJ2-1	15	TRBV10-3	-	TRBD1	CAISESRTGRNEQFF	TGTGCCATCAGTGAGTCGAGGACAGGTCGGAATGAGCAGTTCTTC
TRBJ2-1	15	TRBV7-2	once	TRBD1	CASSSGQAGYNEQFF	TGTGCCAGCAGCTCGGGACAGGCTGGCTACAATGAGCAGTTCTTC
TRBJ2-5	15	TRBV5-4	-	TRBD1	CASSFGQAIQETQYF	TGTGCCAGCAGCTTTGGACAGGCCATCCAAGAGACCCAGTACTTC
TRBJ1-4	15	TRBV19	-	TRBD1	CASSYRRDREEKLFF	TGTGCCAGTAGTTATCGCCGGGACAGGGAGGAAAAACTGTTTTTT
TRBJ1-2	13	TRBV10-3	-	-	CAISETAFYGYTF	TGTGCCATCAGTGAGACAGCATTCTATGGCTACACCTTC
TRBJ1-3	14	TRBV6-5	-	-	CASSSGFTGNTIYF	TGTGCCAGCAGTTCAGGGTTCACTGGAAACACCATATATTTT
TRBJ2-5	15	TRBV9	-	TRBD2	CASSVGLAGKETQYF	TGTGCCAGCAGCGTAGGACTAGCGGGGAAAGAGACCCAGTACTTC
TRBJ1-2	16	TRBV5-1	-	TRBD1	CASSLGATGQSYGYTF	TGCGCCAGCAGCTTGGGTGCAACGGGACAGAGCTATGGCTACACCTTC
TRBJ1-6	15	TRBV7-2	-	TRBD1	CASSFSGQGNSPLHF	TGTGCCAGCAGCTTTTCGGGACAGGGGAATTCACCCCTCCACTTT
TRBJ2-6	17	TRBV27	-	TRBD1	CASSFGTGVSGANVLTF	TGTGCCAGCAGTTTCGGGACAGGGGTATCTGGGGCCAACGTCCTGACTTTC
TRBJ2-5	13	TRBV10-2	-	-	CASSESGQETQYF	TGCGCCAGCAGTGAGAGCGGACAAGAGACCCAGTACTTC
TRBJ2-5	15	TRBV9	-	TRBD2	CASSATGGAPETQYF	TGTGCCAGCAGCGCAACCGGGGGGGCCCCAGAGACCCAGTACTTC
TRBJ1-1	12	TRBV7-9	few	-	CASSPGPGEAFF	TGTGCCAGCAGCCCCGGCCCCGGGGAAGCTTTCTTT
TRBJ1-6	16	TRBV30	-	TRBD1	CAWSTHRGETVSPLHF	TGTGCCTGGAGTACGCACAGGGGGGAAACGGTTTCACCCCTCCACTTT
TRBJ2-7	15	TRBV9	-	-	CASSPRTEDNYEQYF	TGTGCCAGCAGCCCCCGGACGGAGGATAACTACGAGCAGTACTTC
TRBJ1-2	16	TRBV7-2	-	-	CASSPSQGRQDGGYTF	TGTGCCAGCAGCCCGAGTCAGGGCCGCCAGGATGGTGGCTACACCTTC
TRBJ1-5	14	TRBV6-1	-	-	CASSEQQSGQPQHF	TGTGCCAGCAGTGAACAACAGTCGGGGCAGCCCCAGCATTTT
TRBJ2-7	14	TRBV28	-	TRBD2	CASIEGLAGARQYF	TGTGCCAGCATCGAGGGACTAGCGGGGGCGCGGCAGTACTTC
TRBJ2-2	14	TRBV9	few	TRBD1	CASSRLTGAGELFF	TGTGCCAGCAGCCGTTTGACAGGGGCCGGGGAGCTGTTTTTT
TRBJ2-2	14	TRBV6-4	few	-	CASSESNGAGELFF	TGTGCCAGCAGTGAAAGCAACGGGGCCGGGGAGCTGTTTTTT
TRBJ1-2	14	TRBV27	-	-	CASSLWAGSGRYTF	TGTGCCAGCAGTTTATGGGCCGGGAGCGGCCGCTACACCTTC
TRBJ2-5	15	TRBV5-4	-	TRBD2	CASSLAGGTYETQYF	TGTGCCAGCAGCTTGGCGGGGGGGACCTACGAGACCCAGTACTTC
TRBJ1-2	16	TRBV5-8	-	TRBD1	CASTVETGNFFYGYTF	TGTGCCAGCACGGTGGAGACAGGGAACTTCTTCTATGGCTACACCTTC
TRBJ1-5	14	TRBV5-8	-	TRBD1	CASTRTGGYQPQHF	TGTGCCAGCACCAGGACAGGGGGTTACCAGCCCCAGCATTTT
TRBJ2-6	17	TRBV7-3	-	TRBD2	CASSLTSGGFGANVLTF	TGTGCCAGCAGCTTGACTAGCGGGGGGTTTGGGGCCAACGTCCTGACTTTC
TRBJ1-5	14	TRBV18	-	TRBD1	CASSGQGGNQPQHF	TGTGCCAGCTCTGGTCAGGGGGGCAATCAGCCCCAGCATTTT
TRBJ1-2	14	TRBV6-6	-	-	CASSYSAGLDGYTF	TGTGCCAGCAGTTACTCCGCAGGGCTCGATGGCTACACCTTC
TRBJ2-2	16	TRBV19	-	TRBD2	CASSRRTSGNTGELFF	TGTGCCAGTAGTAGACGGACTAGCGGAAACACCGGGGAGCTGTTTTTT
TRBJ1-2	15	TRBV29-1	-	TRBD1	CSAAKGQGLSDGYTF	TGCAGCGCCGCTAAAGGACAGGGGTTAAGTGATGGCTACACCTTC
TRBJ2-7	14	TRBV9	-	-	CASSPRLEAYEQYF	TGTGCCAGCAGCCCCCGACTAGAAGCCTACGAGCAGTACTTC
TRBJ1-4	14	TRBV7-9	-	-	CASSLGAGTEKLFF	TGTGCCAGCAGCTTAGGTGCAGGTACCGAAAAACTGTTTTTT
TRBJ2-1	22	TRBV7-8	-	-	CASSLLAGQGKGDRDYNDEQFF	TGTGCCAGCAGCTTATTGGCGGGGCAGGGAAAAGGGGATAGGGATTACAATGATGAGCAGTTCTTC
TRBJ1-5	16	TRBV19	-	TRBD1	CASSILEGTGYQPQHF	TGTGCCAGTAGTATCTTAGAGGGGACAGGGTACCAGCCCCAGCATTTT
TRBJ2-2	13	TRBV19	-	-	CASSIGGGGELFF	TGTGCCAGTAGTATTGGAGGCGGCGGGGAGCTGTTTTTT
TRBJ2-7	12	TRBV6-6	-	-	CASTASAYEQYF	TGTGCCAGCACCGCGTCGGCCTACGAGCAGTACTTC
TRBJ1-2	15	TRBV2	few	TRBD1	CARQRRGPANYGYTF	TGTGCCAGACAGAGAAGGGGGCCAGCTAACTATGGCTACACCTTC
TRBJ2-3	17	TRBV9	-	TRBD1	CASSPRTGDFFTDTQYF	TGTGCCAGCAGCCCGAGGACAGGGGATTTTTTCACAGATACGCAGTATTTT
TRBJ2-2	13	TRBV18	-	-	CASPYEVTGELFF	TGTGCCAGTCCGTACGAGGTCACCGGGGAGCTGTTTTTT
TRBJ2-2	15	TRBV4-2	-	-	CASSQDNGATGELFF	TGTGCCAGCAGCCAAGATAACGGAGCCACCGGGGAGCTGTTTTTT
TRBJ2-3	11	TRBV20-1	-	-	CSATSTDTQYF	TGCAGTGCTACTAGCACAGATACGCAGTATTTT
TRBJ2-1	16	TRBV5-8	-	TRBD2	CASNTLLAGGTDEQFF	TGTGCCAGCAACACCCTACTAGCGGGGGGCACGGATGAGCAGTTCTTC
TRBJ2-7	16	TRBV7-8	-	TRBD2	CASSLTTSGGLYEQYF	TGTGCCAGCAGTTTGACGACTAGCGGGGGGTTATACGAGCAGTACTTC